The text below deals with one TCR beta chain. What it binds is not known. These data are taken from a study of cytomegalovirus exposure and HLA in healthy donors. Study-wide points: The CMV antigen specificity of a few CMV-associated chains was confirmed through in vitro analysis.

Everyone who donated was a healthy bone marrow donor. Nominally healthy donors provided the samples, though records likely missed some immune exposures. Both 60 Vbeta primers and 13 Jbeta primers went into the PCR. Clones were read by immunoSEQ multiplex PCR, and TCRdb kept only the in-frame ones, dropping some. Of over 50,000 clones listed, about three quarters are singletons. The sequence was collected from a female donor in good health and CMV-seronegative. Input material: PBMCs.

The CDR3 reads CASTEGANYGYTF. The CDR3 DNA sequence: TGTGCCAGCACGGAGGGAGCAAACTATGGCTACACCTTC. J is TRBJ1-2 and V is TRBV6-6, with D uncertain. V lost 7 bases to trimming and J lost 2 bases, with 11 bases between them. Germline CDR1 and CDR2: MNHNY and SVGAGI (reference sequence). This CDR3 contains 13 residues.